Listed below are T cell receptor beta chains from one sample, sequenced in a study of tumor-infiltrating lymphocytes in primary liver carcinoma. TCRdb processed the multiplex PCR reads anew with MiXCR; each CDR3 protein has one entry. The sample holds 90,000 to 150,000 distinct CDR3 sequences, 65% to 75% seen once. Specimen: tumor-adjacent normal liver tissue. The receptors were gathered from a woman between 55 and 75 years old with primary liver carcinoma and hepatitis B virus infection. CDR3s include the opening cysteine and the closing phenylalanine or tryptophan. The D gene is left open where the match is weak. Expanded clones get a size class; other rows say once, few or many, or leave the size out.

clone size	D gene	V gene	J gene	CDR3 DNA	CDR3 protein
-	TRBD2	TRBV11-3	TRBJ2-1	TGTGCCAGCAGTTTAAGACCCGGACTAGCGGCCTACAATGAGCAGTTCTTC	CASSLRPGLAAYNEQFF
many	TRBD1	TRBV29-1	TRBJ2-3	TGCAGCGTTGAAATCAGGGGGCGAGGCACAGATACGCAGTATTTT	CSVEIRGRGTDTQYF
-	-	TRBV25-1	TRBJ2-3	TGTGCCAGCAGTCTTAATTTTGCACAGTATTTT	CASSLNFAQYF
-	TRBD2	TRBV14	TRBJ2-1	TGTGCCAGCAGCCAAGATAGTGATATCGGGAGGATTGAGCAGTTCTTC	CASSQDSDIGRIEQFF
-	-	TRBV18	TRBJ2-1	TGTGCCAGCGCGAGGTTCGAGCAGTTCTTC	CASARFEQFF
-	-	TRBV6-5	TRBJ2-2	TGTGTCAGCAGTTACTCGATTCGGGACGGGAGAAACACCGGGGAACTGTTTTTT	CVSSYSIRDGRNTGELFF
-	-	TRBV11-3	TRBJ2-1	TGTGCCAGCATTTTAGGTCGTGGGGAGTGGGGTGTCGATGAGCAGTTCTTC	CASILGRGEWGVDEQFF
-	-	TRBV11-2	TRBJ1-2	TGTGCCAGCGGCTTAGAGCCTACTAACCACGGCTACACATTC	CASGLEPTNHGYTF
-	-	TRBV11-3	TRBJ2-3	TGTGCCAGCAACCCTAACAGCGGGCTCACAGACACGCAGTATTTT	CASNPNSGLTDTQYF
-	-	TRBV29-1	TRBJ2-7	TGCAGCCTTGGTGGGAAGCCCCACTACGAGCAGTACTTC	CSLGGKPHYEQYF
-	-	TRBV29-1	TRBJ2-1	TGCAGCGTAGGTCGGCGTGATCTAAATGGGCAGTTCTTT	CSVGRRDLNGQFF
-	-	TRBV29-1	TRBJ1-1	TGCAGCGTTGAGGAGCATACAAACATTGAAGCTTTCTTT	CSVEEHTNIEAFF
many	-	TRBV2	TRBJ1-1	TGTGCCAGCAGTGAAGCCTCCAAGAACACTGAAGCTTTCTTT	CASSEASKNTEAFF
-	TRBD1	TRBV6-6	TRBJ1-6	TGTGCCAGCAGTATCACAACAGGGGGCTCGAGGTCGCCCCTCCACTTT	CASSITTGGSRSPLHF
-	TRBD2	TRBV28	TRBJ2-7	TGTACCAGCAGTCCGGGGACTAGCGGAAACACCTACGAGCAGTACTTC	CTSSPGTSGNTYEQYF
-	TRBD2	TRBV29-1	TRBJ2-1	TGCAGCTTGGTCTCCCTAGCGGGAGGTTTTGAGCAGTTCTTC	CSLVSLAGGFEQFF
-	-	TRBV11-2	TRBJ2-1	TGTGCCAATAGCTTTACCCCACTGGGGAGCTCCTACAATGAGCAGTTCTTC	CANSFTPLGSSYNEQFF
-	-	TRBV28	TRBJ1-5	TGTGCTAGCACATCCGGAACGGGCGGATACCAGCCCCAGCATTTT	CASTSGTGGYQPQHF
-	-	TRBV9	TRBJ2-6	TGTGCCAGCAGCGTCTTGAATGGGGCCAACGTCCTGACTTTC	CASSVLNGANVLTF
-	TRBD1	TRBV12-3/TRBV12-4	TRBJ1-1	TGTGCCAACAGTCTCCAGGGGGAATACATTGAAGCTTTCTTT	CANSLQGEYIEAFF
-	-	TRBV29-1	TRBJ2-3	TGCAGCGCCATAGCGGAAAACACGGATACGCAGTATTTT	CSAIAENTDTQYF
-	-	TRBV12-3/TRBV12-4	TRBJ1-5	TGTACCAGCAACCAGAGCCAGCCCCAGCATTTT	CTSNQSQPQHF
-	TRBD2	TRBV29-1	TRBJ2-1	TGCAGCATCCCTAGGGGCCTAGCGGGAGCTTGCAATGAGCAGTTCTTC	CSIPRGLAGACNEQFF
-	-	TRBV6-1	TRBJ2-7	TGTGTCAGCAGTGATAGGAATGCCCGGGACTACGAGCAGTACTTC	CVSSDRNARDYEQYF
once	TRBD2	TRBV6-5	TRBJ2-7	TGTGCCAGTAATGCGGGACTAGCGGTCTACGAGCAGTACTTC	CASNAGLAVYEQYF
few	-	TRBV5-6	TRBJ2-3	TGTGCCAGCAGCTTGTATTCGGCCTCTGGTACGCAGTATTTT	CASSLYSASGTQYF
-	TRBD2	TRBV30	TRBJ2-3	TGTGCCTGGAATCAAGGGGGGACTAGCGGGATTGATACGCAGTATTTT	CAWNQGGTSGIDTQYF
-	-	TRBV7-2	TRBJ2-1	TGTGCCAGCAGCTTAGGGCTGGGCTACAATGAGCAGTTCTTC	CASSLGLGYNEQFF
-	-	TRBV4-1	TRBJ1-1	TGCGCCAGCGGCCAAATTACAAGGGCCTCAGAGGGCACTGAAGCTTTCTTT	CASGQITRASEGTEAFF
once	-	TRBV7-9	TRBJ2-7	TGTGCCAGCAGCCCCGGCTCCTACGAGGACTACTTC	CASSPGSYEDYF
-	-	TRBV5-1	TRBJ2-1	TGCGCCAGCAGCTTAGGGGGAGTGGAAGAGCAGTTCTTC	CASSLGGVEEQFF
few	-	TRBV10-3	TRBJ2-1	TGTGCCATCAGTGAGCGTTCTAGCGACTACAATGAGCAGTTCTTC	CAISERSSDYNEQFF
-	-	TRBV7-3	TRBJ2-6	TGTGCCAGCAGCTTAACAGGAAGCAGATTTTCCCACTCTGGGGCCTACGTCCTGACTTTC	CASSLTGSRFSHSGAYVLTF
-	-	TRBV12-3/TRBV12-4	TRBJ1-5	TGTGCCAGCAGTTTAGCGTGCGATCAGCACCAGCATTTT	CASSLACDQHQHF
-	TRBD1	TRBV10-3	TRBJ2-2	TGTGCCATCAGCGTCGGGACAGGGGCCGGCGGGGAGCTGTTTTTT	CAISVGTGAGGELFF
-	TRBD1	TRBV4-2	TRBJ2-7	TGTAGCAGCAGCCAAGATCCCGTGGGACAGGGTGGTTACGAGCAGTACTTC	CSSSQDPVGQGGYEQYF
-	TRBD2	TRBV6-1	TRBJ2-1	TGTGCCAGCAAGCTAGCGGGAGCCACCTACAATGAGCAGTTCTTC	CASKLAGATYNEQFF
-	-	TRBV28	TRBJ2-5	TGTGCCAGCAGTCCAACCGACAGGCAAGAGACCCAGTACTTC	CASSPTDRQETQYF
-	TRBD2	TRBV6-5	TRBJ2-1	TGTGCCAGCAGTTACTCGACTAGCGGCTTTTACAGTGAGCAGTTCTTC	CASSYSTSGFYSEQFF
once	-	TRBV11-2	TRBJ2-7	TGTGCCAGCAGCCGCAAATCCTACGATCAGTATTTC	CASSRKSYDQYF
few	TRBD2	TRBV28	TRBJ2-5	TGTGCCAGCAGTTGGGGGGGACTAGCCAAAGAGGCCCAGTACTTC	CASSWGGLAKEAQYF
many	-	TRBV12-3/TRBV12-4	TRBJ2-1	TGTGCCAGCAGTTTGGCCCTAGCGACAGTCAATGAGCAGTTCTTC	CASSLALATVNEQFF
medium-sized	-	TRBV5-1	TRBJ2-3	TGTGCCAGCAGCTTGGGAGATACGCAGTATTTT	CASSLGDTQYF
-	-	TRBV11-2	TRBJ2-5	TGTATCAGCAGCTTGGAGGCGACCCAAGAGACCCAGTACTTC	CISSLEATQETQYF
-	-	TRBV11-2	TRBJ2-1	TGTGCCACCAGTTTAGCGAGAGGGCCGCTTGAGCAGTTCTTC	CATSLARGPLEQFF
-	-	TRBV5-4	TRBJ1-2	TGCGCAGGCAGCTCGCAGACAGGACGCTATGGCTACACCTTC	CAGSSQTGRYGYTF